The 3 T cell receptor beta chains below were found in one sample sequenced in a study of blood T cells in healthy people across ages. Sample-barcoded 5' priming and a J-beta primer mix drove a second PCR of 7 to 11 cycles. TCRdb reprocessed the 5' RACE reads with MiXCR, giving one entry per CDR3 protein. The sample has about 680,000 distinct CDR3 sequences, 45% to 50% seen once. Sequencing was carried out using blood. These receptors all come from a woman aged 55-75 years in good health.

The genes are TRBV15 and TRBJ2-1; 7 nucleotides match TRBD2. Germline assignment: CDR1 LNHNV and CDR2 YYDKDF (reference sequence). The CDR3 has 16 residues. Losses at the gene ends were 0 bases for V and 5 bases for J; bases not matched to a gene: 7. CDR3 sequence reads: CATSRDATSTHNEQFF. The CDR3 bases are TGTGCCACCAGCAGAGATGCGACTAGCACCCACAATGAGCAGTTCTTC.

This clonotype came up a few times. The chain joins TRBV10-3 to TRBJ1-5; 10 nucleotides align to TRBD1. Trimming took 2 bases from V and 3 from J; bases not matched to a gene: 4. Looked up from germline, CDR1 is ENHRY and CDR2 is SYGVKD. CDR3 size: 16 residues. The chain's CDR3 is CAISEAGTGANQPQHF. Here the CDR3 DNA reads TGTGCCATCAGTGAGGCCGGGACAGGGGCCAATCAGCCCCAGCATTTT.

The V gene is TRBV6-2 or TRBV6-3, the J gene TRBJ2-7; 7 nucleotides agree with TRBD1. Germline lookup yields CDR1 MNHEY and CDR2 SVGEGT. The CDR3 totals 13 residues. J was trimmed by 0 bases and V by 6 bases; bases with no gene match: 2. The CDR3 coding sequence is TGTGCCAGCAGATGGACAGGCTCCTACGAGCAGTACTTC. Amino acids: CASRWTGSYEQYF.